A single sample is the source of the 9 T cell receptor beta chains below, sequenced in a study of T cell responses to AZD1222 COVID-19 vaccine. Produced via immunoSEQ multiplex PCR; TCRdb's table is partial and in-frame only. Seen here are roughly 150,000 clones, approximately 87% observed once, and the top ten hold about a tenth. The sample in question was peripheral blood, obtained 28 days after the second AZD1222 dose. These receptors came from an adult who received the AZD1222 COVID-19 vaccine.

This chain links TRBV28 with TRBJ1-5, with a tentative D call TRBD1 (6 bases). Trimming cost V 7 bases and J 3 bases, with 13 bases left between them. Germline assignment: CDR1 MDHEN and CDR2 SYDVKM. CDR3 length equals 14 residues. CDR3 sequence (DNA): TGTGCCAGCAACCAACCAGGGGACAATCAGCCCCAGCATTTT. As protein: CASNQPGDNQPQHF.

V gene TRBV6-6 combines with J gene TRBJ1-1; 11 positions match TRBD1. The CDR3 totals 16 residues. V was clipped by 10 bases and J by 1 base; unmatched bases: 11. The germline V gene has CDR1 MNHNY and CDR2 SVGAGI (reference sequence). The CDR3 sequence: CAIRDRDRGWNTEAFF. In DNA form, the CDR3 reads TGTGCCATCCGTGATAGGGACAGGGGGTGGAACACTGAAGCTTTCTTT.

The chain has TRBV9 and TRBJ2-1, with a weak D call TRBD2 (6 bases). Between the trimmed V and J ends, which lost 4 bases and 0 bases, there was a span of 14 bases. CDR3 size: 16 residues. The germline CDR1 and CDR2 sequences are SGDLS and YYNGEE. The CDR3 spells CASSPREGGSYNEQFF. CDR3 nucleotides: TGTGCCAGCAGCCCCCGAGAGGGAGGCTCCTACAATGAGCAGTTCTTC.

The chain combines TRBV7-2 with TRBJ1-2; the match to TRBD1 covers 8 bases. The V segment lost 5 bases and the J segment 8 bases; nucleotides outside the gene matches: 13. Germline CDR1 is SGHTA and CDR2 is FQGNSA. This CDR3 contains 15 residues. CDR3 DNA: TGTGCCAGCAGCGGGGAGTCGGCAGGGGGCGAGGGCTACACCTTC. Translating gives CASSGESAGGEGYTF. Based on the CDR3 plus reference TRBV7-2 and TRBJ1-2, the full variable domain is GAGVSQSPSNKVTEKGKDVELRCDPISGHTALYWYRQSLGQGLEFLIYFQGNSAPDKSGLPSDRFSAERTGGSVSTLTIQRTQQEDSAVYLCASSGESAGGEGYTFGSGTRLTVV.

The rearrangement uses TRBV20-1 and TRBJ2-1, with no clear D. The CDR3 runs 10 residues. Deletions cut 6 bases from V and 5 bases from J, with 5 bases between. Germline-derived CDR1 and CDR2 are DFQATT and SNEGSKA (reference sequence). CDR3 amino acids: CSAQDNEQFF. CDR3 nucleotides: TGCAGTGCCCAAGACAATGAGCAGTTCTTC.

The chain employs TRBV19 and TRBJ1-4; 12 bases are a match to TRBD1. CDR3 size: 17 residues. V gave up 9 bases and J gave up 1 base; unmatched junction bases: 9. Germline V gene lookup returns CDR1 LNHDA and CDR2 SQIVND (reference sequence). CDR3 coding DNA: TGTGCCAGCTCGGGGACAGGGGGCGCACGAACTAATGAAAAACTGTTTTTT. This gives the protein CASSGTGGARTNEKLFF.

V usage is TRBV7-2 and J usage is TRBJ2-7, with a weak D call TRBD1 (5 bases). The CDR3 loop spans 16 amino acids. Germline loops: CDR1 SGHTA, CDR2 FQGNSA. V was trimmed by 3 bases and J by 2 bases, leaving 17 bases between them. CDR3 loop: CASSFRASSVPYEQYF. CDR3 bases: TGTGCCAGCAGCTTCAGGGCCTCCTCTGTCCCCTACGAGCAGTACTTC.

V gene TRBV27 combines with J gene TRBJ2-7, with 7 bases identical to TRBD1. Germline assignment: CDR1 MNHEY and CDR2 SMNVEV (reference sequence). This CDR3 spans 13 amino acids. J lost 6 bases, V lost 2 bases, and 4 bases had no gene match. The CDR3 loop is CASSLRDSAEQYF. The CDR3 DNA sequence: TGTGCCAGCAGTTTACGGGACAGCGCCGAGCAGTACTTC.

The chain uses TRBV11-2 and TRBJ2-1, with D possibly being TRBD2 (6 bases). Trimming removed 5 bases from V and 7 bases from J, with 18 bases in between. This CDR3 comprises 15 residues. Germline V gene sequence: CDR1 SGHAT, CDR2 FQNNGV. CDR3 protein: CASSQDPGRRNEQFF. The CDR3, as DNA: TGTGCCAGCAGCCAGGACCCGGGGAGGAGGAATGAGCAGTTCTTC.